This is a list of T cell receptor beta chains from one sample in a study of T cell responses to AZD1222 COVID-19 vaccine. Method: immunoSEQ multiplex PCR; TCRdb's copy keeps in-frame clones and lacks some. The top ten hold 1.5% to 2% of the sample, which has around 190,000 clones, 85% to 95% seen once. The sequenced sample was peripheral blood, obtained 28 days after the second AZD1222 dose. These receptors originate from an adult who received the AZD1222 COVID-19 vaccine. Each CDR3 is given with its conserved first and last residue. The D gene is left open where the match is weak. Only part of the rows carry a size: once, few, many, or a class if the clone is expanded.

cdr3_nt cdr3_aa d_call v_call clone_size j_call
TGTGCCAGCAGCTTAGATGAGTTGGGTGGTGCTGAAGCTTTCTTT CASSLDELGGAEAFF . TRBV7-2 . TRBJ1-1
TGTGCCAGCAGCTTGAGGTTTGGCGGGGAACAGCCCCAGCATTTT CASSLRFGGEQPQHF . TRBV5-6 . TRBJ1-5
TGTGCCAGCAGCTTGGGACTAGCGAAAGAGACCCAGTACTTC CASSLGLAKETQYF TRBD2 TRBV5-6 . TRBJ2-5
TGCAGTGCTAAATCGGTGAGGACCCTCCACTTT CSAKSVRTLHF . TRBV20-1 . TRBJ1-6
TGTGCCAGCAGTTACTCCAGACAGGGGTCCACTGAAGCTTTCTTT CASSYSRQGSTEAFF TRBD1 TRBV6-5 . TRBJ1-1
TGTGCCAGCAGTTACTCGGGCCGGAACAATGAGCAGTTCTTC CASSYSGRNNEQFF . TRBV6-2/TRBV6-3 . TRBJ2-1
TGTGCCAGCAGCGAGAGTTCCGAAGCTTTCTTT CASSESSEAFF . TRBV5-4 . TRBJ1-1
TGTGCCAGCAGCTCGAGACAGGGGGCGGTCTATGGCTACACCTTC CASSSRQGAVYGYTF TRBD1 TRBV5-4 . TRBJ1-2
TGTGCCAGCAGTGGCGACAGAACCTATGGCTACACCTTC CASSGDRTYGYTF . TRBV28 . TRBJ1-2
TGCAGTGCTAGAGCCGAGGTCACCATATATTTT CSARAEVTIYF . TRBV20-1 . TRBJ1-3
TGTGCCAGCAGCTTGGGAGACAGGGGTTACTATGGCTACACCTTC CASSLGDRGYYGYTF TRBD1 TRBV5-5 . TRBJ1-2
TGTGCCAGCAGCCAAGGGCGCGGGGGGGAAACCTACGAGCAGTACTTC CASSQGRGGETYEQYF TRBD2 TRBV3-1/TRBV3-2 . TRBJ2-7
TGTGCCAGCAGCCCTCTAGCGGGGGGCGGGCCGGATACGCAGTATTTT CASSPLAGGGPDTQYF TRBD2 TRBV6-2/TRBV6-3 . TRBJ2-3
TGTGCCAGCAGTTTGACAGGGAGCGAGCAGTACTTC CASSLTGSEQYF TRBD1 TRBV28 . TRBJ2-7
TGTGCCAGCAGTGACCCGGGAAACATGAACACTGAAGCTTTCTTT CASSDPGNMNTEAFF . TRBV6-1 . TRBJ1-1
TGTGCCAGCAGCCGGGGGGTTTATAATTCACCCCTCCACTTT CASSRGVYNSPLHF . TRBV28 . TRBJ1-6
TGTGCCAGCAGTTCGGTAACAGAACTTTATAACTATGGCTACACCTTC CASSSVTELYNYGYTF . TRBV6-5 . TRBJ1-2
TGTGCCAGCAGCCCAAGAGCCTACGCTGAAGCTTTCTTT CASSPRAYAEAFF . TRBV7-2 once TRBJ1-1
TGTGCCAGCTCACCAAGGCAGGGAGAGGGTTCACCCCTCCACTTT CASSPRQGEGSPLHF . TRBV18 . TRBJ1-6
TGTGCCAGCAGTTCCTCCCGGACAACGAACACTGAAGCTTTCTTT CASSSSRTTNTEAFF . TRBV6-5 . TRBJ1-1
TGTGCCTGGAGTGTACCGGGTCTTCCGACCTATGGCTACACCTTC CAWSVPGLPTYGYTF . TRBV30 . TRBJ1-2
TGTGCCAGTAGTGGGCAGAACAGGGGGGATCAGCCCCAGCATTTT CASSGQNRGDQPQHF TRBD1 TRBV19 once TRBJ1-5
TGTGCCAGCAGTTTTATGATCAGGTCTGAAGCTTTCTTT CASSFMIRSEAFF . TRBV28 . TRBJ1-1
TGCGCCAGCAGCCAAGATGGGACAGGGGTACGGGAGACCCAGTACTTC CASSQDGTGVRETQYF TRBD1 TRBV4-1 . TRBJ2-5
TGTGCCAGCAGTTTGTGGGGTTCCAATCAGCCCCAGCATTTT CASSLWGSNQPQHF . TRBV28 . TRBJ1-5
TGTGCCAGCAGCGCAGACGGGGGCTACACCTTC CASSADGGYTF . TRBV9 . TRBJ1-2
TGTGCCAGCAGCCCCCCGCGGGGCGGGAGATCCTACAATGAGCAGTTCTTC CASSPPRGGRSYNEQFF TRBD2 TRBV7-3 . TRBJ2-1
TGTGCCAGCAGCGTAGGGGTCAATGAGCAGTTCTTC CASSVGVNEQFF . TRBV9 . TRBJ2-1
TGCGCCAGCAGTGACCGGAGCGGGAGGGCCGACGATACGCAGTATTTT CASSDRSGRADDTQYF TRBD2 TRBV10-1 . TRBJ2-3
TGTGCCAGCCGACATCTCAGTAGGGGCAATCAGCCCCAGCATTTT CASRHLSRGNQPQHF . TRBV27 few TRBJ1-5
TGTGCCAGCAGCCATCGACAGGGGAGCTCCTACGAGCAGTACTTC CASSHRQGSSYEQYF TRBD1 TRBV27 . TRBJ2-7
TGTGCCAGTAGTATCTACGGGGCGGGATGGAATGGCTACACCTTC CASSIYGAGWNGYTF . TRBV19 . TRBJ1-2
TGTGCCAGCAGTACGACAGAGAACACTGAAGCTTTCTTT CASSTTENTEAFF . TRBV6-5 . TRBJ1-1
TGTGCCACCAGTGATCCCAAGACAGGGATGAATGAAAAACTGTTTTTT CATSDPKTGMNEKLFF TRBD1 TRBV24-1 . TRBJ1-4
TGTGCCAGCAGCTTAATCTTGACCACCCAGAACACTGAAGCTTTCTTT CASSLILTTQNTEAFF . TRBV7-9 . TRBJ1-1
TGTGCCAGCAGCACACACATCGTCCGGGGAAATGAGCAGTTCTTC CASSTHIVRGNEQFF . TRBV11-1 . TRBJ2-1
TGTGCCAGTAGTTTGTACACAGATACGCAGTATTTT CASSLYTDTQYF . TRBV19 . TRBJ2-3
TGTGCCAGCAGTGAAGGGGGAGACACTGAAGCTTTCTTT CASSEGGDTEAFF . TRBV6-1 . TRBJ1-1
TGTGCCAGCAGTTACAATCCTCAGGGTACTGAAGCTTTCTTT CASSYNPQGTEAFF . TRBV6-5 . TRBJ1-1
TGTGCCAGCAGCCAAGGGACTAGCAACGGGGAGCTGTTTTTT CASSQGTSNGELFF TRBD2 TRBV3-1/TRBV3-2 . TRBJ2-2
TGTGCCAGCAGCCAATGGGGCGGGAGGGCCCTCTTCAATGAGCAGTTCTTC CASSQWGGRALFNEQFF TRBD2 TRBV3-1/TRBV3-2 . TRBJ2-1
TGTGCCAGCAGCTTATTCCCCGGGGAGCTGTTTTTT CASSLFPGELFF . TRBV5-6 . TRBJ2-2
TGTGCCAGCAGTTCTAGCGGGGGGGCCACCGGGGAGCTGTTTTTT CASSSSGGATGELFF TRBD2 TRBV5-5 . TRBJ2-2
TGTGCCAGTAGTATAGGGGCACAGCCAGGGACTGAAGCTTTCTTT CASSIGAQPGTEAFF . TRBV19 . TRBJ1-1
TGTGCCAGCAGCCAAGACCCCACAGGGTATGGCTACACCTTC CASSQDPTGYGYTF . TRBV4-2 . TRBJ1-2
TGTGCCAGCTCGGGGAGCTCCTATAATTCACCCCTCCACTTT CASSGSSYNSPLHF . TRBV18 . TRBJ1-6
TGTGCCAGCAGCTCTTTATCGGGATCCTACGAGCAGTACTTC CASSSLSGSYEQYF . TRBV7-2 . TRBJ2-7